The T cell receptor (beta chain) under discussion was sequenced for a study of blood T cells in healthy people across ages. Germline-derived CDR1 and CDR2 are DFQATT and SNEGSKA (reference sequence). The CDR3 spans 12 residues. Trimming removed 5 bases from V and 11 bases from J, with 18 bases in between. Drawing of peripheral blood yielded 7.5 to 10 milliliters from each donor. In regard to this clonotype: Its antigen is as yet unknown.

Notes on the study in general: Unknown CMV status may confound age-related changes in expanded clones.

A second roughly 6 to 11 cycle PCR used barcoded and J-beta primers. Every sample produced at least 2.5 million CDR3-containing paired-end reads. TCRdb passed the 5' RACE reads through MiXCR, listing each CDR3 protein once. This table has over a million distinct CDR3 sequences, approximately 60% appearing once. The sequence came from a young man in good health. Sequenced: blood. The V and J genes are TRBV20-1 and TRBJ2-5; no clear D. The CDR3 region has the DNA TGCAGTGCTCCTATCTCAACCGATGAGCAGTACTTC. Its protein is CSAPISTDEQYF.